These 18 T cell receptor beta chains came from one sample sequenced in a study of cytomegalovirus exposure and HLA in healthy donors (TCRdb year 2017). The library was prepared using the immunoSEQ multiplex PCR assay. For the multiplex PCR, a mixture combining 60 forward primers for TCR Vbeta segments and 13 reverse primers for TCR Jbeta segments was used. The table was pulled from immuneACCESS by TCRdb, which kept in-frame rearrangements only. Such tables lose some clones; where checked, under half of the loss comes from unresolved V genes, and the rest has no known cause. The sample includes over 150,000 clones, with less than 85% observed a single time. The top ten hold more than 3.5% of the sample. Sequenced: PBMCs. The origin of the receptors is a man in his forties or fifties in good health and CMV-seronegative.

Of note for this clone: Germline and junction disagree at one end, which may indicate a read error. The chain is built from TRBV6-6 and TRBJ2-7, with 9 bases matching TRBD1. The CDR3 consists of 14 residues. The V gene's germline CDR1 is MNHNY and CDR2 SVGAGI (reference sequence). The CDR3 spells CASSNSQGASEQYF. The CDR3 DNA reads TGTGCCAGCAGTAACTCACAGGGGGCCTCCGAGCAGTACTTC.

V usage is TRBV6-5 and J usage is TRBJ1-2; no clear D gene. The V end lost 6 bases, the J end lost 4 bases, and 12 bases lay between the germline ends. CDR3 length equals 13 residues. Germline loops: CDR1 MNHEY, CDR2 SVGAGI. The CDR3 spells CASRNLGLYGYTF. The CDR3 DNA sequence: TGTGCCAGCAGGAACCTGGGCCTCTATGGCTACACCTTC.

The rearrangement uses TRBV5-4 and TRBJ2-3, with 9 nucleotides matching TRBD2. Losses at the gene ends were 4 bases for V and 5 bases for J; bases not matched to a gene: 11. The CDR3 runs to 16 residues. Germline values: CDR1 SGHNT, CDR2 YYREEE (reference sequence). The CDR3: CASSTPGRGGRDTQYF. The DNA of the CDR3 is TGTGCCAGCAGCACCCCGGGGCGGGGGGGAAGAGATACGCAGTATTTT.

The V gene is TRBV5-1, the J gene TRBJ2-3; D is unresolved. The CDR3 totals 14 residues. Germline V gives CDR1 SGHRS, CDR2 YFSETQ. Trimming pared 4 bases from V and 1 base from J, leaving 10 bases between. Here the CDR3 DNA reads TGCGCCAGCAGCCCCACCGCAGGCACAGATACGCAGTATTTT. This encodes CASSPTAGTDTQYF.

For the CDR3, the DNA is TGTGCCAGCAGCGTAAACGGGGGGAGAGACAATGAGCAGTTCTTC. Translation: CASSVNGGRDNEQFF. The chain is built from TRBV9 and TRBJ2-1, with TRBD2 matching over 7 bases. Trimming cost V 1 base and J 5 bases; bases outside gene matches: 6. CDR1 SGDLS and CDR2 YYNGEE come from the germline V gene. This CDR3 has 15 residues.

The rearrangement links TRBV18 to TRBJ2-1, with TRBD2 as a possible D gene (6 bases). Germline CDR1 KGHSH, CDR2 LQKENI. The CDR3 is 15 amino acids. Trimming cost V 4 bases and J 6 bases, with 16 bases left between them. The CDR3 is CASSRVSGSVNEQFF. CDR3 nucleotide sequence: TGTGCCAGCTCACGGGTCTCCGGGAGCGTCAATGAGCAGTTCTTC.

Only a few counts were recorded for this clone. The rearrangement links TRBV7-6 to TRBJ1-1; the D is unclear. This CDR3 region has 12 residues. Germline V gene data show CDR1 as SGHVS and CDR2 as FNYEAQ. Trimming removed 5 bases from V and 1 base from J, with 5 bases in between. CDR3 loop: CASSAWNTEAFF. The CDR3 DNA is TGTGCCAGCAGCGCGTGGAACACTGAAGCTTTCTTT.

This chain uses TRBV7-6 with TRBJ2-5, with D possibly matching TRBD2 (5 bases). From germline, CDR1 is SGHVS and CDR2 FNYEAQ. CDR3 length: 15 amino acids. Trimming took off 5 bases at V and 5 bases at J, with 18 bases between the two ends. CDR3 region: CASSPTTELYETQYF. The CDR3 nucleotides read TGTGCCAGCAGCCCGACTACAGAGCTCTACGAGACCCAGTACTTC.

This clone was detected only a few times. The chain couples TRBV14 to TRBJ2-5; TRBD1 is a possible D gene (5 bases). CDR1 and CDR2 (germline): SGHDN, FVKESK. The CDR3 totals 12 residues. Between the trimmed V and J ends, which lost 3 bases and 7 bases, there was a span of 9 bases. The CDR3 DNA reads TGTGCCAGCAGCCACAGGGTTGGGACCCAGTACTTC. It specifies CASSHRVGTQYF.

The rearrangement links TRBV7-9 to TRBJ1-3, with D perhaps matching TRBD1 (6 bases). This CDR3 is 18 amino acids long. With 1 base removed from V and 0 bases from J, the gap between germline ends came to 16 bases. Germline CDR1 SEHNR, CDR2 FQNEAQ (reference sequence). The CDR3 loop is CASSLGVFGQHSGNTIYF. The CDR3, as DNA: TGTGCCAGCAGCTTAGGAGTTTTCGGACAGCACTCTGGAAACACCATATATTTT.

The chain employs TRBV5-1 and TRBJ2-3, with D perhaps matching TRBD2 (7 bases). Germline V gives CDR1 SGHRS, CDR2 YFSETQ. The CDR3 has 15 amino acids. V was clipped by 2 bases and J by 1 base, with 11 bases between them. This chain's CDR3 is CASSLGGGGTDTQYF. The CDR3 region has the DNA TGCGCCAGCAGCTTAGGCGGGGGCGGCACAGATACGCAGTATTTT. Full variable domain (rest looked up from reference TRBV5-1 and TRBJ2-3): KAGVTQTPRYLIKTRGQQVTLSCSPISGHRSVSWYQQTPGQGLQFLFEYFSETQRNKGNFPGRFSGRQFSNSRSEMNVSTLELGDSALYLCASSLGGGGTDTQYFGPGTRLTVL.

The chain recombines TRBV9 with TRBJ2-7; 8 positions agree with TRBD2. This CDR3 region has 14 residues. V lost 4 bases to trimming and J lost 1 base; unmatched junction nucleotides: 4. The V gene's germline CDR1 is SGDLS and CDR2 YYNGEE. The CDR3 coding sequence is TGTGCCAGCAGCCCACCGGGGGGGTCCTACGAGCAGTACTTC. Translating gives CASSPPGGSYEQYF.

The chain carries TRBV29-1 and TRBJ2-1, with TRBD2 matching over 7 bases. This CDR3 region has 16 residues. V lost 8 bases and J lost 7; bases outside the gene matches: 20. The germline V gene has CDR1 SQVTM and CDR2 ANQGSEA. CDR3 DNA: TGCAGCTGTCCCGGGAGGCCAGGGCTTTGGGGTAATGAGCAGTTCTTC. It translates to CSCPGRPGLWGNEQFF.

A word on this clone: The identical CDR3 is also encoded by other nucleotide sequences in the sample. This chain connects TRBV19 to TRBJ2-7; no definite D call. V was shortened by 3 bases and J by 3 bases, with 6 bases between the two germline ends. CDR1 is LNHDA and CDR2 is SQIVND in the germline V gene (reference sequence). CDR3 size: 12 residues. CDR3 in DNA: TGTGCCAGTAGTATCGGCGGCTACGAGCAGTACTTC. Its translation is CASSIGGYEQYF.

This clone came up a few times. This chain links TRBV10-3 with TRBJ2-7; possible D gene TRBD1, 6 bases. The ends were cut back, 8 bases at V and 4 bases at J, with 21 bases in the middle. CDR3 size: 15 residues. The V gene's germline CDR1 is ENHRY and CDR2 SYGVKD. CDR3 protein: CAISSPARGEYEQYF. As DNA, the CDR3 is TGTGCCATCTCCTCTCCGGCCAGGGGTGAATACGAGCAGTACTTC.

The CDR3 sequence is CASSMVRDYEQYF. CDR3 nucleotide sequence: TGTGCCAGTAGTATGGTCAGGGACTACGAGCAGTACTTC. The V gene is TRBV19, the J gene TRBJ2-7; TRBD1 is a possible D gene (5 bases). This CDR3 spans 13 amino acids. V was cut by 3 bases and J by 3 bases, with 9 bases left in between. Per the germline V gene, CDR1 is LNHDA and CDR2 is SQIVND (reference sequence). The full variable domain, its missing parts supplied by reference TRBV19 and TRBJ2-7, is DGGITQSPKYLFRKEGQNVTLSCEQNLNHDAMYWYRQDPGQGLRLIYYSQIVNDFQKGDIAEGYSVSREKKESFPLTVTSAQKNPTAFYLCASSMVRDYEQYFGPGTRLTVT.

The chain carries TRBV6-5 and TRBJ2-1; 8 bases are a match to TRBD1. CDR1 and CDR2 (germline): MNHEY, SVGAGI. Unmatched junction bases numbered 4, after V lost 8 bases and J lost 4 bases. The length of the CDR3 is 13 residues. CDR3 protein: CASSGTGYNEQFF. As DNA, the CDR3 is TGTGCCAGCTCAGGGACAGGTTACAATGAGCAGTTCTTC.

The V gene is TRBV11-2, the J gene TRBJ1-1; D is unresolved. V lost 1 base, J lost 5 bases, and 17 bases lay in between. The CDR3 extends over 16 amino acids. Germline V gene sequence: CDR1 SGHAT, CDR2 FQNNGV. In nucleotides, the CDR3 is TGTGCCAGCAGCTTAGCGTCCCGGGTGGGTTCGACTGAAGCTTTCTTT. Its protein product is CASSLASRVGSTEAFF.